This T cell receptor (beta chain) was found in a study of T cells in tumors after PD-1 blockade. Study in general: Prior checkpoint blockade, systemic immunosuppressant use, or anti-cancer therapy within 4 weeks excluded patients. Daily vismodegib 150 mg continued in a subset of anti-PD-1-treated patients. Either cemiplimab 350 mg every 2 weeks or pembrolizumab 200 mg every 3 weeks was given.

Overall study findings and caveats: Peripheral recruitment is suggested, as some novel exhausted tumor clones were in pre-treatment blood.

About this clone itself: Its target is not known.

Germline CDR1 SGHNT, CDR2 YENEEA. V shed 1 base and J shed 11 bases, with 14 bases lying between them. This CDR3 comprises 13 residues. Using immunoSEQ multiplex PCR, the repertoire was profiled, and TCRdb retains in-frame clones only, with some absent. The profile shows more than 45,000 clones, around four fifths of them singletons. This sequence joins TRBV11-3 and TRBJ1-1; D is ambiguous. The sequence came from a human donor with advanced basal cell or squamous cell carcinoma (not recorded which). The sequences come from PBMCs, collected before anti-PD-1 therapy. The CDR3 DNA reads as TGTGCCAGCAGCTTAGGGCCCAACCACGAGGCTTTCTTT. Translation: CASSLGPNHEAFF.